This T cell receptor (beta chain) comes out of a study of blood T cell repertoires in COVID-19. Sequencing was performed with immunoSEQ multiplex PCR; in TCRdb, only in-frame clones are kept and a portion is missing. The sample has some 150,000 clones, around nine tenths seen once; the top ten hold 0.7% to 0.9%. The germline V gene encodes CDR1 MNHEY and CDR2 SVGEGT. The CDR3 sequence is 15 residues long. Trimming took off 2 bases at V and 3 bases at J, with 14 bases between the two ends. This receptor was identified in a woman under 30 who had recovered from COVID-19. Sequencing was performed on PBMCs or T cells enriched from blood (not recorded which). V and J are TRBV6-2 or TRBV6-3 and TRBJ2-7; the D gene is possibly TRBD1 (5 bases). The DNA of the CDR3 is TGTGCCAGCAGTTACGAATCTACAGGCTTCTACGAGCAGTACTTC. Its translation is CASSYESTGFYEQYF.